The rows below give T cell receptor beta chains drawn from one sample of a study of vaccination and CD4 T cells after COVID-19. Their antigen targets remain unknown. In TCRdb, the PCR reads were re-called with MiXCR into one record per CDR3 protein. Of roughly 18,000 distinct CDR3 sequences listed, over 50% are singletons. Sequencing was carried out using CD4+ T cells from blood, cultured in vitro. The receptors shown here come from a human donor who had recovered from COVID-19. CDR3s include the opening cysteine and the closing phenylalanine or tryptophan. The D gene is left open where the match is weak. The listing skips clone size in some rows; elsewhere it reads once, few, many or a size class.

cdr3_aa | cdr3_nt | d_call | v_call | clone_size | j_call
CASSHSGAVNQPQHF | TGTGCCAGCAGTCACTCTGGGGCAGTTAATCAGCCCCAGCATTTT | - | TRBV6-5 | few | TRBJ1-5
CAWNRQVNTEAFF | TGTGCCTGGAATAGACAGGTAAACACTGAAGCTTTCTTT | - | TRBV30 | - | TRBJ1-1
CATRMDSGREKLFF | TGTGCCACCAGGATGGACTCGGGACGTGAAAAACTGTTTTTT | - | TRBV15 | few | TRBJ1-4
CASSLAGWTEALF | TGTGCCAGCAGCTTAGCGGGGTGGACTGAAGCTCTCTTT | - | TRBV7-9 | - | TRBJ1-1
CASSGTTGRSNSPLHF | TGCGCCAGCAGCGGAACGACAGGGCGTTCGAATTCACCCCTCCACTTT | TRBD1 | TRBV5-1 | - | TRBJ1-6
CASSLGGLGTEAFF | TGTGCCAGCAGTTTAGGGGGGCTAGGGACTGAAGCTTTCTTT | - | TRBV12-3/TRBV12-4 | - | TRBJ1-1
CSARDFGHEQYF | TGCAGTGCTAGAGATTTTGGGCACGAGCAGTACTTC | - | TRBV20-1 | medium-sized | TRBJ2-7
CASTADSLNTEAFF | TGTGCCAGCACCGCGGATAGTTTGAACACTGAAGCTTTCTTT | - | TRBV7-2 | - | TRBJ1-1
CASSPPGALGKLFF | TGTGCCTCCTCACCACCGGGAGCCTTGGGCAAACTGTTTTTT | - | TRBV19 | - | TRBJ1-4
CSVVELLGRGANVLTF | TGCAGCGTTGTAGAACTGCTTGGACGTGGGGCCAACGTCCTGACTTTC | - | TRBV29-1 | - | TRBJ2-6
CSASRAFRGAYEQYF | TGCAGTGCTTCGAGGGCGTTCAGGGGAGCCTACGAGCAGTACTTC | - | TRBV20-1 | - | TRBJ2-7
CASSTRQGTDTQYF | TGTGCCAGTAGTACCCGACAGGGGACAGATACGCAGTATTTT | TRBD1 | TRBV19 | - | TRBJ2-3
CASSYPPLGLDEQYF | TGTGCCAGCAGTTACCCCCCGTTGGGGCTCGACGAGCAGTACTTC | - | TRBV6-2/TRBV6-3 | - | TRBJ2-7
CASSGGQVRGYTF | TGTGCCAGCAGTGGGGGACAGGTTCGTGGCTACACCTTC | TRBD1 | TRBV12-3/TRBV12-4 | - | TRBJ1-2
CSASPRSRMVLGLLQYF | TGCAGTGCTAGTCCCAGGTCCCGGATGGTTCTAGGGTTACTGCAGTACTTC | - | TRBV20-1 | - | TRBJ2-7
CSAETGPLGQPQHF | TGCAGCGCCGAGACGGGCCCGCTGGGGCAGCCCCAGCATTTT | - | TRBV29-1 | few | TRBJ1-5
CSAREDRGGEPLHF | TGCAGTGCTAGAGAAGACAGGGGTGGGGAACCCCTCCACTTT | TRBD1 | TRBV20-1 | - | TRBJ1-6
CASSLTENTEAFF | TGTGCCAGCAGTTTAACAGAGAACACTGAAGCTTTCTTT | - | TRBV12-3/TRBV12-4 | few | TRBJ1-1
CSADRQGWNIQYF | TGCAGTGCCGACCGACAGGGTTGGAACATTCAGTACTTC | TRBD1 | TRBV20-1 | few | TRBJ2-4
CASSLDGGQETQYF | TGTGCCAGCAGCTTAGATGGGGGCCAAGAGACCCAGTACTTC | - | TRBV11-2 | few | TRBJ2-5